These 12 T cell receptor beta chains were all obtained from the same sample, sequenced in a study of beta chain features in type 1 diabetes. Sequencing targeted expressed TCRB transcripts, as all isolated RNA had been reverse transcribed. Method: immunoSEQ multiplex PCR; TCRdb's copy keeps in-frame clones and lacks some. The sample includes 80,000 to 90,000 clones, under 35% of them seen just once. The source material was stem cell memory CD4+ T cells from blood. The source of these receptors is a woman under 30 in good health.

This clone was seen a handful of times. This chain links TRBV11-2 with TRBJ1-3, with D unresolved. Germline V gene lookup returns CDR1 SGHAT and CDR2 FQNNGV. The germline V and J ends were trimmed by 0 bases and 0 bases, with 18 bases remaining between them. The length of the CDR3 is 19 residues. The CDR3 bases are TGTGCCAGCAGCTTAGATCGGAGTGGTGCAGCGATCTCTGGAAACACCATATATTTT. It codes for CASSLDRSGAAISGNTIYF. Combining the CDR3 with reference TRBV11-2 and TRBJ1-3 gives the whole variable domain EAGVAQSPRYKIIEKRQSVAFWCNPISGHATLYWYQQILGQGPKLLIQFQNNGVVDDSQLPKDRFSAERLKGVDSTLKIQPAKLEDSAVYLCASSLDRSGAAISGNTIYFGEGSWLTVV.

V is TRBV5-6 and J is TRBJ1-2, with D unresolved. CDR1 and CDR2 (germline): SGHDT, YYEEEE. V was shortened by 0 bases and J by 5 bases, with 8 bases between the two germline ends. CDR3 length: 13 amino acids. CDR3 sequence (DNA): TGTGCCAGCAGCTTGGGTTCTATTTATGGCTACACCTTC. Translated: CASSLGSIYGYTF.

The chain joins TRBV4-2 to TRBJ1-1, with a tentative D call TRBD1 (5 bases). In germline, CDR1 is LGHNA, CDR2 YNFKEQ. V gave up 2 bases and J gave up 3 bases, with 22 bases separating them. The CDR3 is made up of 18 amino acids. The DNA of the CDR3 is TGTGCCAGCAGCCAACCAAACGGGGGAATGACGGGAGACACTGAAGCTTTCTTT. It yields the protein CASSQPNGGMTGDTEAFF.

The chain employs TRBV4-1 and TRBJ1-4; 7 positions agree with TRBD1. The CDR3 has 16 residues. The ends lost 0 bases at V and 6 bases at J; junction bases unmatched: 7. CDR1 and CDR2 from the germline V gene are MGHRA and YSYEKL. This CDR3 is CASSQDSRQGHEKLFF. The CDR3 region has the DNA TGCGCCAGCAGCCAAGATTCGAGACAGGGACATGAAAAACTGTTTTTT.

This rearrangement joins TRBV18 to TRBJ2-3; the match to TRBD1 covers 7 bases. Germline values: CDR1 KGHSH, CDR2 LQKENI. The CDR3 contains 16 residues. J gave up 5 bases and V 0 bases, and 8 bases lay outside the gene matches. DNA for the CDR3: TGTGCCAGCTCACCACCAAGGGGGCGTACTTTAGATACGCAGTATTTT. It yields the protein CASSPPRGRTLDTQYF.

Only a few counts were recorded for this clone. The V call is TRBV29-1, the J call TRBJ1-1; 9 positions match TRBD1. Trimming removed 6 bases from V and 1 base from J; junction bases left unmatched: 0. Per the germline V gene, CDR1 is SQVTM and CDR2 is ANQGSEA. This CDR3 is built from 12 residues. In DNA, the CDR3 is TGCAGCGTACAGGGGGCGAACACTGAAGCTTTCTTT. It specifies CSVQGANTEAFF.

The J gene is TRBJ2-5, the V gene TRBV25-1; D not resolved. The end of the DNA is better explained by TRBJ2-7, so the J call may be wrong. This CDR3 has 13 amino acids. Germline-derived CDR1 and CDR2 are MGHDK and SYGVNS. In DNA form, the CDR3 reads TGTGCCAGCAGTCACCAGTTAGACTACGAGCAGTACTTC. This sequence encodes CASSHQLDYEQYF.

This clone was counted a few times. The V and J genes are TRBV11-2 and TRBJ2-5, with D possibly matching TRBD2 (7 bases). The V end lost 5 bases, the J end lost 5 bases, and 21 bases lay between the germline ends. Per germline, CDR1 SGHAT and CDR2 FQNNGV. The CDR3 sequence is 16 residues long. The chain's CDR3 is CASSNRGGGPGETQYF. In DNA form, the CDR3 reads TGTGCCAGCAGCAACAGAGGGGGGGGCCCGGGGGAGACCCAGTACTTC.

In its sample, this clone was seen a few times. This chain joins TRBV10-3 and TRBJ2-7; D might be TRBD1 (6 bases). V lost 4 bases and J lost 5, with 27 bases in between. This CDR3 spans 18 amino acids. In germline, CDR1 is ENHRY, CDR2 SYGVKD. The chain's CDR3 is CAISASGPTGIGSHEQYF. Here the CDR3 DNA reads TGTGCCATCAGTGCCTCTGGCCCTACAGGGATAGGGTCCCACGAGCAGTACTTC.

This clone was seen many times. The CDR3 sequence: CASSTASGQGGTEAFF. The CDR3 nucleotides are TGTGCCAGCTCAACCGCTTCAGGACAGGGCGGGACTGAAGCTTTCTTT. The chain employs TRBV18 and TRBJ1-1; 8 bases are a match to TRBD1. This CDR3 comprises 16 residues. Unmatched junction bases numbered 13, after V lost 5 bases and J lost 5 bases. Per the germline V gene, CDR1 is KGHSH and CDR2 is LQKENI.

This clone was seen more than once but under ten times. The chain has TRBV2 and TRBJ2-1, with D unclear. The germline gives CDR1 SNHLY, CDR2 FYNNEI. Trimming stripped 8 bases from V and 2 bases from J, with 13 bases between. The CDR3 runs 14 residues. The CDR3 loop reads CASGTTLTYNEQFF. The CDR3 nucleotides read TGTGCCAGCGGTACTACTCTTACCTACAATGAGCAGTTCTTC.

V gene TRBV11-2 combines with J gene TRBJ2-1; 9 nucleotides line up with TRBD2. Trimming took 5 bases from V and 7 from J; bases not matched to a gene: 6. From germline, CDR1 is SGHAT and CDR2 FQNNGV. The CDR3 totals 14 residues. The CDR3 DNA follows: TGTGCCAGCAGCACCCGACTAGCGGCTAATGAGCAGTTCTTC. This sequence encodes CASSTRLAANEQFF.